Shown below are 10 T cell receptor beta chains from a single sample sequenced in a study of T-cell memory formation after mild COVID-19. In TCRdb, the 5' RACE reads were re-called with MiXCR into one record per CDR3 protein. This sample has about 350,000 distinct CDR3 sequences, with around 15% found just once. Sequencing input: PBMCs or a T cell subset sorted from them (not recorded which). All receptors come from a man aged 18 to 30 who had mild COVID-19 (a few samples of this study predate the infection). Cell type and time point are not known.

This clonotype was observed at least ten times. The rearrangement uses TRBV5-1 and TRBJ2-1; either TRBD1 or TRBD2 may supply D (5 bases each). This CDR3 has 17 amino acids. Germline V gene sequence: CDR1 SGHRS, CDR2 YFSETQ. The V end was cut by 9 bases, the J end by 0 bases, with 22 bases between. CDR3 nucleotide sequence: TGCGCCACTACCCGGGACGGCCGCAGCCCCTCCTACAATGAGCAGTTCTTC. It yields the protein CATTRDGRSPSYNEQFF.

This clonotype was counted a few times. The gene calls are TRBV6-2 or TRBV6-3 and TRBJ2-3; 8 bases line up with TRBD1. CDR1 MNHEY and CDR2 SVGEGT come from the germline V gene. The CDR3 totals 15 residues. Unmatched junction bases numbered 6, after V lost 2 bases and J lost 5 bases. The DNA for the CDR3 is TGTGCCAGCAGTTACCCCTCACAGGGGGGAGATACGCAGTATTTT. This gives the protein CASSYPSQGGDTQYF.

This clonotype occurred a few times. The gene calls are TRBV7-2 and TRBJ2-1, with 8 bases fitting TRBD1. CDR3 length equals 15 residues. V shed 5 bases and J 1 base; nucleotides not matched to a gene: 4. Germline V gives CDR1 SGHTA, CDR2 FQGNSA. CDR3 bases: TGTGCCAGCAGCCGACAGGGGATGTCCTACAATGAGCAGTTCTTC. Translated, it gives CASSRQGMSYNEQFF.

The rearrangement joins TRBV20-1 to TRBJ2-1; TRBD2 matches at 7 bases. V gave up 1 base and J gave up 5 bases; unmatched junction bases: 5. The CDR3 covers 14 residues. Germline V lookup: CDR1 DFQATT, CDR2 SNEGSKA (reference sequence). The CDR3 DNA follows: TGCAGTGCTAGAGCTAGGACTAGGAACAATGAGCAGTTCTTC. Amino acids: CSARARTRNNEQFF.

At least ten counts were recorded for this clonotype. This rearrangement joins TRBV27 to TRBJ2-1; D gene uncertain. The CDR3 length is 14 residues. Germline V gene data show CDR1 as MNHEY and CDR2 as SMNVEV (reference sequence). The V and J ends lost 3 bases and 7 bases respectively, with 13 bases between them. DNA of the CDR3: TGTGCCAGCAGTTTGAAGTGGGCGGCGAATGAGCAGTTCTTC. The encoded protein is CASSLKWAANEQFF.

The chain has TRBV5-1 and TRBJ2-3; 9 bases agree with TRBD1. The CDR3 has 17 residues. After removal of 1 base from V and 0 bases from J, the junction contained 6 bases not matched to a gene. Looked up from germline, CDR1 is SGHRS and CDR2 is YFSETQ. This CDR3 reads CASSLTGGLPSTDTQYF. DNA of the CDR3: TGCGCCAGCAGCTTGACAGGGGGCTTACCTAGCACAGATACGCAGTATTTT.

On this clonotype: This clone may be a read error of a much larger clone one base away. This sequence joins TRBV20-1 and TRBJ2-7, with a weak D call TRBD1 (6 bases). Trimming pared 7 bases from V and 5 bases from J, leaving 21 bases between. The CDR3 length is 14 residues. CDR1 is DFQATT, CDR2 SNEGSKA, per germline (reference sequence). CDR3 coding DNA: TGCAGTGACCCCAACAGGGACGGTGCCGACGAGCAGTACTTC. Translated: CSDPNRDGADEQYF.

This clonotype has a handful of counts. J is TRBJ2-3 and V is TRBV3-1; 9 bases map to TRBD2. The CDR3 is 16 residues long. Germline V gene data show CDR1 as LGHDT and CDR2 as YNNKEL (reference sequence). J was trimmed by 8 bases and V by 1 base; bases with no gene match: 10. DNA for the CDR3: TGTGCCAGCAGCCAAGCTGGAGCGGGGGGACCAACTACGCAGTATTTT. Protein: CASSQAGAGGPTTQYF.

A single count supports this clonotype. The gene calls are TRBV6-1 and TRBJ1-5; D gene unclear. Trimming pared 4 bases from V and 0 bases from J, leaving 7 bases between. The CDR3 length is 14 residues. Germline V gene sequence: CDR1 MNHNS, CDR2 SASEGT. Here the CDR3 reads CASSVGNSNQPQHF. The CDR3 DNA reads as TGTGCCAGCAGTGTGGGGAATAGCAATCAGCCCCAGCATTTT.

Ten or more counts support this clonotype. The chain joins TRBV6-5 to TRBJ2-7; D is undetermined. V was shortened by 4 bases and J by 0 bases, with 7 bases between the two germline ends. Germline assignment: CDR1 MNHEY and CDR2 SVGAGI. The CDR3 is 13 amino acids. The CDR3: CASSFSSSYEQYF. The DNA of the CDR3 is TGTGCCAGCAGTTTCAGTAGCTCCTACGAGCAGTACTTC.